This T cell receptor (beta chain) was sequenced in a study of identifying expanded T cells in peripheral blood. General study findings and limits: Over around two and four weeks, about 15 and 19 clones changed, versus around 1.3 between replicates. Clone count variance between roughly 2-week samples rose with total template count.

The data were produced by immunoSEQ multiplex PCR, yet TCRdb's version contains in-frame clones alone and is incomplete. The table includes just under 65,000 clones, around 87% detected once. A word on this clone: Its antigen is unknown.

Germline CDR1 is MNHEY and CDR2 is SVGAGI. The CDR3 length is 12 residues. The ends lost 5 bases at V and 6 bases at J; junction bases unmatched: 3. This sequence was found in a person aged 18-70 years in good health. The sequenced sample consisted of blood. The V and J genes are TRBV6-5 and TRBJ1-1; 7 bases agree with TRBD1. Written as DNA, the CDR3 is TGTGCCAGCAGTAGTGGGACAGCTGAAGCTTTCTTT. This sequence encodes CASSSGTAEAFF.